These T cell receptor beta chains were read from a single sample in a study of neurological immune-mediated disorders. TCRdb itself ran the 5' RACE reads through MiXCR, one entry per CDR3 protein. The profile shows 60,000 or so distinct CDR3 sequences, more than 9.5% of them singletons. The sample consisted of PBMCs. These receptors originate from a man aged 55 to 70 in good health. CDR3s include the opening cysteine and the closing phenylalanine or tryptophan.

>TRBJ1-5|TRBV20-1|14
CSARQLGSNQPQHF
>TRBJ2-1|TRBV27|15
CASGRTSGGKNEQFF
>TRBJ2-5|TRBV20-1|14
CSAIPAGRRETQYF
>TRBJ1-4|TRBV5-1|15
CASSLAGQTNEKLFF
>TRBJ1-2|TRBV20-1|11
CSAAFGYGYTF
>TRBJ1-5|TRBV12-3/TRBV12-4|14
CASRKQGSNQPQHF
>TRBJ1-4|TRBV20-1|13
CSASSGTNEKLFF
>TRBJ2-5|TRBV12-3/TRBV12-4|15
CASSRTGGNQETQYF
>TRBJ1-1|TRBV5-1|14
CASSLYDRDGEAFF
>TRBJ1-6|TRBV20-1|14
CSTLAGANDNSPHF
>TRBJ2-7|TRBV5-5|15
CASSLGGTGSYEQYF
>TRBJ2-7|TRBV7-8|15
CASSLALPQGYEQYF
>TRBJ2-5|TRBV12-3/TRBV12-4|13
CASRLTLGETQYF